The source of this T cell receptor (beta chain) is a study of CD8 T cells in Susac syndrome. Study conclusions and caveats: Only a relatively small number of individuals were included in the TCR sequencing and HLA analysis.

Of note for this clonotype: As yet, its antigen is unknown.

Reverse transcription of about 0.45 to 1 ug RNA was performed with random hexamers. A single record per CDR3 protein comes from TCRdb applying MiXCR to the immunoSEQ multiplex PCR reads. The sample comprises roughly 190,000 distinct CDR3 sequences, 90% to 95% of which are singletons, and 0.1% rests with the top ten. Germline CDR1 reads MNHEY; CDR2 reads SMNVEV (reference sequence). The V segment lost 6 bases and the J segment 0 bases; nucleotides outside the gene matches: 6. This CDR3 region has 15 residues. The control group consisted of healthy donors matched for age and sex. Material: CD4+ T cells from PBMCs. This sequence originates from a human donor in good health. The chain joins TRBV27 to TRBJ2-3, with TRBD2 matching 7 bases. In DNA form, the CDR3 reads TGTGCCAGCAGCGAAAGCGGGGCTAGCACAGATACGCAGTATTTT. This gives the protein CASSESGASTDTQYF.